This entry is about one T cell receptor beta chain. This clone's antigen is unknown. No base-level quality is on record; no much larger clone is a single base apart. The sample belongs to a study of blood T cells in healthy people across ages (dated by TCRdb to about 2015). With respect to the entire study: In model experiments, roughly one uniquely barcoded TCR beta cDNA molecule per two T cells was captured by template switching. Using deep sequencing normalized with unique cDNA molecular identifiers, the study measured how TCR beta repertoire diversity changes with age. Donors were grouped into four age groups: young (average approximately 16 years), middle-aged (39), aged (approximately 67) and long-lived (approximately 81). To avoid experimental bias, donors of different ages were spread randomly across the sequencing lanes. Two additional independent replicas of 1 million unique cDNA reads from the same blood draw were analyzed for two donors (one aged 18 to 30 and one aged 80 or older). What the study reported, not specific to this receptor: Estimates of total diversity from one million sequenced T cells were regarded as lower bounds and underestimates. Since profiling was done on bulk unsorted PBMCs, naive and antigen-experienced compartments could not be conclusively compared. Observed TCR beta diversity per million T cells fell roughly linearly with age, and a significant reduction was already apparent by age roughly 40. The CMV infection status of donors was not known, potentially confounding age-related changes in expanded clonotypes. Compared with the aged group, the long-lived group had more naive CD4+ T cells, fewer expanded clones and increased TCR diversity, suggesting age selection. There was a strong correlation between observed TCR beta diversity and the percentage of naive T cells measured by flow cytometry.

Sequences SGDLS (CDR1) and YYNGEE (CDR2) are obtained from the germline V gene. V loses 0 bases at its end and J loses 0 bases; junction bases beyond the gene matches: 11. Including the terminal cysteine and phenylalanine, the CDR3 comprises 20 residues. The CDR3 DNA has 60 bases and is translated from base 1. Systemically healthy Caucasian individuals from Russia, about 38 in total and aged about 6 to 100 years, were included as donors. Each donor gave about 11 milliliters of peripheral blood, drawn into EDTA-treated Vacutainer tubes. Ficoll-Paque density-gradient centrifugation was used to isolate PBMCs, with at least 6 million per sample. Trizol reagent was used to extract total RNA from the PBMCs, yielding at least 5 micrograms per sample. For every donor, flow cytometry on a PBMC aliquot measured the percentage of naive CD45RAhigh/CD27high T cells. Libraries were constructed by 5' RACE. These reads were obtained on an Illumina HiSeq 2500. A second roughly 7 to 11 cycle PCR used a sample-barcoded 5' primer and a J-beta primer mix. A unique molecular identifier was introduced onto each TCR beta cDNA molecule by a template-switch 5' adaptor carrying 12 random nucleotides. Each sample yielded at least 3 million CDR3-containing paired-end reads. The Mint cDNA synthesis kit, primed by a TRBC-specific oligonucleotide, was used to synthesize first-strand cDNA from all RNA. All cDNA was treated with uracil-DNA glycosylase and then went through a first 18-cycle PCR with the universal primers M1SS and BC2_uni_R. As for the original processing: For normalization, 1 million high-quality reads, each with a distinct molecular identifier, were randomly selected from each sample. Instead of being binned into consensus sequences, reads that shared molecular identifiers were thrown out. MiTCR, set to a Q25 quality threshold and the strictest error-elimination algorithm, was used for CDR3 identification, clonotype clustering and error correction. A nonparametric unseen species model using Euler transformation provided a lower-bound estimate of total TCR beta diversity. TCRdb reprocessing: public reads trimmed at Q25 with fastp, clones called with MiXCR, in-frame beta chains kept. Each CDR3 protein appears once, grouped with its most common genes and DNA. The authors' filters were not applied to this entry. The sample contains more than 700,000 distinct CDR3 sequences, around half of them found a single time. The ten biggest clones cover 15% to 20% of the sample.

The sequenced sample was blood. The receptor's source is a man older than 75 in good health. The receptor chain draws on TRBV9 and TRBJ2-6, and TRBD1 aligns with 8 junction nucleotides. CDR3 loop: CASSVEGWGTGYSGANVLTF. The nucleotide sequence is TGTGCCAGCAGCGTAGAAGGGTGGGGGACAGGCTACTCTGGGGCCAACGTCCTGACTTTC. With the rest looked up from the reference TRBV9 and TRBJ2-6 genes rather than sequenced, the full variable domain is DSGVTQTPKHLITATGQRVTLRCSPRSGDLSVYWYQQSLDQGLQFLIQYYNGEERAKGNILERFSAQQFPDLHSELNLSSLELGDSALYFCASSVEGWGTGYSGANVLTFGAGSRLTVL.